This TCR beta chain comes out of a study of cytomegalovirus exposure and HLA in healthy donors. Study as a whole: Both the roughly 120 validation repertoires and the roughly 700 first-cohort repertoires used the same platform, as reported by a later analysis.

CDR1 and CDR2 (germline): SGHRS, YFSETQ. The CDR3 has 19 amino acids. V was pared by 4 bases and J by 2 bases, with 15 bases of the junction left unmatched. General study findings and limits: Three chains tied to CMV proved CMV antigen-specific in vitro. The study put 150 or so TCR beta chains on its list as cytomegalovirus-associated.

Among the 100 to 150 subjects of the validation cohort, separate from the roughly 600-subject first cohort, were the donors. Only in-frame clones appear in the TCRdb table, and some are missing; sequencing was by immunoSEQ multiplex PCR. The top ten clones hold around 3% of a sample with under 200,000 clones, roughly nine tenths of them seen once. A note on this clone: Its antigen is unknown.

The TCR was taken from a young woman in good health and CMV-seropositive. The sequenced sample was PBMCs. The rearrangement joins TRBV5-1 to TRBJ2-5; 12 bases line up with TRBD2. The CDR3 sequence: CASSLRTSGAGGLQETQYF. The CDR3 DNA reads as TGCGCCAGCAGCCTCCGGACTAGCGGGGCGGGGGGCTTACAAGAGACCCAGTACTTC. Using reference TRBV5-1 and TRBJ2-5 for the parts outside the CDR3, the full variable domain is KAGVTQTPRYLIKTRGQQVTLSCSPISGHRSVSWYQQTPGQGLQFLFEYFSETQRNKGNFPGRFSGRQFSNSRSEMNVSTLELGDSALYLCASSLRTSGAGGLQETQYFGPGTRLLVL.